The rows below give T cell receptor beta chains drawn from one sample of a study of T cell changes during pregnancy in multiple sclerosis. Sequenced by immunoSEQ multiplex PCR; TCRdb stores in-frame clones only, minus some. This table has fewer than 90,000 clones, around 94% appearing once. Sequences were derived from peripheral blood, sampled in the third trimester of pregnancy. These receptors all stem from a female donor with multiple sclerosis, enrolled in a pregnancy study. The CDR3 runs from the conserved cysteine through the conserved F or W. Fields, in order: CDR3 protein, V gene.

cdr3_aa: CASSSWQGVLSNQPQHF
v_call: TRBV27

cdr3_aa: CASSPSTSSYEQYF
v_call: TRBV7-6

cdr3_aa: CASSSDSFSYEQYF
v_call: TRBV5-4

cdr3_aa: CASSQDIAGVSHEQYF
v_call: TRBV4-2

cdr3_aa: CASGGRGQFNQPQHF
v_call: TRBV19

cdr3_aa: CASSPTGSQPQHF
v_call: TRBV6-5

cdr3_aa: CGLGGEGYTF
v_call: TRBV29-1

cdr3_aa: CASSHADTQYF
v_call: TRBV4-3

cdr3_aa: CATSRDRDRGVGTDTQYF
v_call: TRBV15

cdr3_aa: CASSLTGGGQETQYF
v_call: TRBV28

cdr3_aa: CASSDVLAGLNEQFF
v_call: TRBV6-4

cdr3_aa: CASRKERNYEQYF
v_call: TRBV5-1

cdr3_aa: CASSSDSEAFF
v_call: TRBV28

cdr3_aa: CASSYAGNSYNEQFF
v_call: TRBV5-1

cdr3_aa: CASRLAGVVNEQFF
v_call: TRBV27

cdr3_aa: CASSYSGDTEAFF
v_call: TRBV7-2